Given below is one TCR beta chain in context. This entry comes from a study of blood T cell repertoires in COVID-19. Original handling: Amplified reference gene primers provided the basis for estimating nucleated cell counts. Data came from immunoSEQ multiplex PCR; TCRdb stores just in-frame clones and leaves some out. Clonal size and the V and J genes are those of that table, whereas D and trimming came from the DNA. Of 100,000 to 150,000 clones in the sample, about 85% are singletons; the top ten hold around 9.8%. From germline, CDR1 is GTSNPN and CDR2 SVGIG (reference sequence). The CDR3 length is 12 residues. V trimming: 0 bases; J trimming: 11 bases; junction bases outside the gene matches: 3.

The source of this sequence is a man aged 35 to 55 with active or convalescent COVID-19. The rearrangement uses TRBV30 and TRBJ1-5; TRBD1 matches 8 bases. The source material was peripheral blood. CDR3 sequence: CAWSVGTGSQHF. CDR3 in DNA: TGTGCCTGGAGTGTAGGGACAGGTTCCCAGCATTTT.